Listed below are T cell receptor beta chains from one sample, sequenced in a study of blood T cell repertoires in COVID-19. Clones were read by immunoSEQ multiplex PCR, and TCRdb kept only the in-frame ones, dropping some. The top ten hold 5.5% to 7% of the sample, which has roughly 150,000 clones, approximately 80% seen once. The source material was PBMCs or T cells enriched from blood (not recorded which). Receptors originate from a woman in her 50s who had recovered from COVID-19. Both conserved end residues are part of each CDR3. D genes are given only for firm matches. Clone sizes are given selectively: once, few, many, or a class where the clone is expanded.

d_call	clone_size	v_call	j_call	cdr3_nt	cdr3_aa
-	-	TRBV24-1	TRBJ2-2	TGTGCCACCAGTGACCCCTACACCGGGGAGCTGTTTTTT	CATSDPYTGELFF
-	-	TRBV6-1	TRBJ1-5	TGTGCCAGCAGTGAAGCGGGCCAGCGCAATCAGCCCCAGCATTTT	CASSEAGQRNQPQHF
-	-	TRBV3-1/TRBV3-2	TRBJ1-2	TGTGCCAGCAGCCAAGGCTCAGGGGACTATGGCTACACCTTC	CASSQGSGDYGYTF
-	-	TRBV5-1	TRBJ1-2	TGCGCCAGCAGCTTGGACACCTTATATGGCTACACCTTC	CASSLDTLYGYTF
-	-	TRBV11-2	TRBJ1-4	TGTGCCAGCAGCTTAGACCACTCTAATGAAAAACTGTTTTTT	CASSLDHSNEKLFF
-	-	TRBV9	TRBJ2-7	TGTGCCAGCAGCCCCAGCGGTGGCTCCTACGAGCAGTACTTC	CASSPSGGSYEQYF
TRBD2	-	TRBV18	TRBJ2-3	TGTGCCAGCTCACCATCGCTAGCGGACACAGATACGCAGTATTTT	CASSPSLADTDTQYF
-	-	TRBV19	TRBJ1-1	TGTGCCAGTAGCAGCACAGGTGGGAACACTGAAGCTTTCTTT	CASSSTGGNTEAFF
TRBD2	-	TRBV27	TRBJ2-5	TGTGCCAGCAGTTTATCAACTAGCGGACTGGGGACCCAGTACTTC	CASSLSTSGLGTQYF
-	-	TRBV16	TRBJ1-6	TGTGCCAGCAGCCAAACAGGAGGGTGGTCACCCCTCCACTTT	CASSQTGGWSPLHF
TRBD1	-	TRBV7-6	TRBJ2-5	TGTGCCAGCAGCTCCGGACAGGGGGGGAGGGAGACCCAGTACTTC	CASSSGQGGRETQYF
-	-	TRBV9	TRBJ1-2	TGTGCCAGCAGCGTGTCGGACCGCCAGGAGGGTGGCTACACCTTC	CASSVSDRQEGGYTF
-	-	TRBV7-2	TRBJ2-3	TGTGCCAGCAGCTCCCACCTCTACAGGGCCAAGGAGGATACGCAGTATTTT	CASSSHLYRAKEDTQYF
-	-	TRBV4-2	TRBJ2-5	TGTGCCAGCAGCCAAGGTGCTAGCGCCGAGACCCAGTACTTC	CASSQGASAETQYF
-	-	TRBV7-9	TRBJ2-1	TGTGCCAGCAGCCTTGGGGACTACCAGGGGCCTCATGAGCAGTTCTTC	CASSLGDYQGPHEQFF
-	few	TRBV27	TRBJ2-5	TGTGCCAGCAAGACTCAAGAGACCCAGTACTTC	CASKTQETQYF
-	-	TRBV28	TRBJ1-1	TGTGCCAGCAGTAAAATGGGCAGGGGAGCCGCTGAAGCTTTCTTT	CASSKMGRGAAEAFF
TRBD1	-	TRBV5-5	TRBJ1-1	TGTGCCACCAAAGGGACAGGGCCTTCGAACACTGAAGCTTTCTTT	CATKGTGPSNTEAFF
-	-	TRBV5-1	TRBJ1-4	TGCGCCAGCAGCTTCTCGCGGGCAACTAATGAAAAACTGTTTTTT	CASSFSRATNEKLFF
-	-	TRBV19	TRBJ1-2	TGTGCCAGTAAAGAGAGGGGGTATGGGTATGGCTACACCTTC	CASKERGYGYGYTF
TRBD1	-	TRBV5-1	TRBJ1-5	TGCGCCAGCAGCTTGGGGACAGGGATACAGCCCCAGCATTTT	CASSLGTGIQPQHF
-	once	TRBV5-1	TRBJ1-4	TGCGCCAGCAGCTTCTCAGGAGGAAAGGAAAAACTGTTTTTT	CASSFSGGKEKLFF
-	few	TRBV27	TRBJ2-4	TGTGCCAGCAGTTTCCAGGGGTCGGTCATTCAGTACTTC	CASSFQGSVIQYF
-	once	TRBV19	TRBJ1-5	TGTGCCACCCCCGGGGGGGGGCCTAGCAATCAGCCCCAGCATTTT	CATPGGGPSNQPQHF
-	-	TRBV3-1/TRBV3-2	TRBJ1-1	TGTGCCAGCAGTTACACTCTCCCGGGGGACACTGAAGCTTTCTTT	CASSYTLPGDTEAFF
TRBD1	-	TRBV7-9	TRBJ1-2	TGTGCCAGCAGCCAGACAGGGGCTGGCTATGGCTACACCTTC	CASSQTGAGYGYTF
TRBD1	-	TRBV18	TRBJ2-2	TGTGCCAGCTCACCCGACAGGGCCGGGGAGCTGTTTTTT	CASSPDRAGELFF
TRBD1	-	TRBV10-3	TRBJ1-1	TGTGCCACCCGATATGACAGGGCAGGCACTGAAGCTTTCTTT	CATRYDRAGTEAFF
TRBD2	-	TRBV28	TRBJ2-5	TGTGCCAGCACACCCACCCGCGGACTAGCGGGGGTCCAAGAGACCCAGTACTTC	CASTPTRGLAGVQETQYF
-	-	TRBV2	TRBJ1-2	TGTGCCAGCAGTACAGGAAACTATGGCTACACCTTC	CASSTGNYGYTF
-	-	TRBV30	TRBJ2-7	TGTGCCTGGAGGGTGGGGGGAACCTCCTACGAGCAGTACTTC	CAWRVGGTSYEQYF
TRBD1	-	TRBV29-1	TRBJ1-4	TGCAGCGTTCAACAGGGGGTTACTAATGAAAAACTGTTTTTT	CSVQQGVTNEKLFF
-	-	TRBV11-2	TRBJ1-1	TGTGCCAGCAGCTTAGAAACAATAAACACTGAAGCTTTCTTT	CASSLETINTEAFF
TRBD1	-	TRBV28	TRBJ2-7	TGTGCCAGCAGCCCCCGGACAGGGGACCCCTACGAGCAGTACTTC	CASSPRTGDPYEQYF
TRBD1	-	TRBV2	TRBJ2-5	TGTGCCAGCATTCGAGATGAAGGGGGCGAGACCCAGTACTTC	CASIRDEGGETQYF
-	few	TRBV2	TRBJ2-7	TGTGCCAGCAAAACATCAACCTACGAGCAGTACTTC	CASKTSTYEQYF
TRBD2	once	TRBV7-2	TRBJ2-1	TGTGCCAGCAGCCCTAGCGGGGGTAGGAATGAGCAGTTCTTC	CASSPSGGRNEQFF
-	-	TRBV6-5	TRBJ2-3	TGTGCCAGTTCGGGGGGCCCAATGTATACGCAGTATTTT	CASSGGPMYTQYF
TRBD2	few	TRBV5-4	TRBJ2-5	TGTGCCAGCAGCGGGGTTTCCGGGGGGGCCCGAGAGACCCAGTACTTC	CASSGVSGGARETQYF
TRBD2	once	TRBV20-1	TRBJ2-2	TGCAGTGCTAGTCCAGCGGGGGGTACGAGCACCGGGGAGCTGTTTTTT	CSASPAGGTSTGELFF
TRBD1	once	TRBV6-2/TRBV6-3	TRBJ1-1	TGTGCCAGCAGTTACATCAGGGGGGCTGAAGCTTTCTTT	CASSYIRGAEAFF
-	-	TRBV5-4	TRBJ1-4	TGTGCCAGCAGCAGGGACACCCGACGAAATGAAAAACTGTTTTTT	CASSRDTRRNEKLFF
-	-	TRBV19	TRBJ2-3	TGTGCCAGTAGCCCTTTCGGACAGCGCCGCGGTTCAGATACGCAGTATTTT	CASSPFGQRRGSDTQYF
TRBD2	few	TRBV2	TRBJ2-3	TGTGCCAGCAGAGGGACTAGGGGTGGAGATACGCAGTATTTT	CASRGTRGGDTQYF
-	-	TRBV6-5	TRBJ1-2	TGTGCCAGCCTTCCCCCGACACCGCCCTACTATGGCTACACCTTC	CASLPPTPPYYGYTF